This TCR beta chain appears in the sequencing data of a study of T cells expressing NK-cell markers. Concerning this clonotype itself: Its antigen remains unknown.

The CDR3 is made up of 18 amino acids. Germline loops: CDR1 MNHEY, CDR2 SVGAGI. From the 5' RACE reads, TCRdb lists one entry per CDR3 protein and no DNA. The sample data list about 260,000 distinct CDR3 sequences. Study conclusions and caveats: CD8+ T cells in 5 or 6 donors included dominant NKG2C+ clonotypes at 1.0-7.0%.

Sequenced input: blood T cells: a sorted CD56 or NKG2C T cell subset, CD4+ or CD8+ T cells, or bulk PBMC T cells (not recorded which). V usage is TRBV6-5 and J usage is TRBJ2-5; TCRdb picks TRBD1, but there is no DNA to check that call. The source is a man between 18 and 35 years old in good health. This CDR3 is CASSYSIGRGQGSETQYF.